A single sample gave rise to the 29 T cell receptor beta chains below, sequenced in a study of blood T cell repertoires in COVID-19. Some clones are missing from TCRdb's copy, which holds only in-frame ones; the method was immunoSEQ multiplex PCR. The data contain around 44,000 clones, roughly 90% of them singletons. Sequenced input: peripheral blood. The receptor source for this set is a human donor in a cohort sampled during active COVID-19.

This clone is a singleton in its sample. This chain connects TRBV9 to TRBJ2-7; D perhaps matches TRBD2 (6 bases). Germline V gene sequence: CDR1 SGDLS, CDR2 YYNGEE. The CDR3 is 14 residues long. With 4 bases removed from V and 1 base from J, the gap between germline ends came to 12 bases. This CDR3 is CASSRRDQSYEQYF. The CDR3 DNA is TGTGCCAGCAGCAGGAGGGACCAATCCTACGAGCAGTACTTC.

V is TRBV3-1 (or the pseudogene TRBV3-2) and J is TRBJ2-7, with 12 bases aligning to TRBD1. The germline V gene has CDR1 LGHDT and CDR2 YNNKEL (reference sequence). The trim removed 0 bases at V and 7 bases at J, leaving 7 bases unmatched. This CDR3 has 16 amino acids. DNA for the CDR3: TGTGCCAGCAGCCAAGATAGCGGGACAGGGGGCAAAGAGCAGTACTTC. This translates into CASSQDSGTGGKEQYF.

V is TRBV6-2 or TRBV6-3 and J is TRBJ1-4; weak D call: TRBD1 (5 bases). The CDR3 spans 16 residues. Germline V gene data show CDR1 as MNHEY and CDR2 as SVGEGT. The V and J ends lost 0 bases and 4 bases respectively, with 12 bases between them. The chain's CDR3 is CASSYSFREGNEKLFF. The CDR3 DNA sequence: TGTGCCAGCAGTTACTCCTTCAGGGAAGGTAATGAAAAACTGTTTTTT.

This clone was recorded only once. The rearrangement joins TRBV10-3 to TRBJ1-2; 10 bases line up with TRBD1. V dropped 6 bases and J dropped 6; count of bases not matched to a gene: 7. The CDR3 consists of 14 residues. CDR1 ENHRY and CDR2 SYGVKD come from the germline V gene. The CDR3 loop is CAIRTGGGVDGYTF. CDR3 coding DNA: TGTGCCATCAGGACAGGGGGCGGTGTTGATGGCTACACCTTC.

CDR3 DNA sequence: TGTGCCAGTAGCCGGCAGGGTTATTATGGCTACACCTTC. This gives the protein CASSRQGYYGYTF. The V gene is TRBV19, the J gene TRBJ1-2; D possibly corresponds to TRBD1 (5 bases). CDR1 and CDR2 from the germline V gene are LNHDA and SQIVND (reference sequence). Trimming shortened V by 6 bases and J by 5 bases, and 13 bases separated the two germline ends. The CDR3 length is 13 residues. Using reference TRBV19 and TRBJ1-2 for the parts outside the CDR3, the full variable domain is DGGITQSPKYLFRKEGQNVTLSCEQNLNHDAMYWYRQDPGQGLRLIYYSQIVNDFQKGDIAEGYSVSREKKESFPLTVTSAQKNPTAFYLCASSRQGYYGYTFGSGTRLTVV.

This clone showed up just once. The rearrangement uses TRBV9 and TRBJ2-2; 7 nucleotides match TRBD1. CDR3 length equals 15 residues. Germline CDR1 and CDR2: SGDLS and YYNGEE. V was pared by 1 base and J by 8 bases, with 8 bases of the junction left unmatched. CDR3 residues: CASSVRQGVGGELFF. The CDR3 region has the DNA TGTGCCAGCAGCGTACGGCAGGGGGTAGGAGGGGAGCTGTTTTTT.

The chain carries TRBV6-5 and TRBJ2-7, with D perhaps matching TRBD2 (7 bases). The CDR3 runs to 13 residues. Germline CDR1 reads MNHEY; CDR2 reads SVGAGI. Trimming removed 6 bases from V and 5 bases from J, with 14 bases in between. The chain's CDR3 is CASSEGGTHEQYF. The DNA for the CDR3 is TGTGCCAGCAGCGAGGGGGGGACCCACGAGCAGTACTTC.

This chain links TRBV19 with TRBJ2-3, with D possibly being TRBD1 (6 bases). V was pared by 7 bases and J by 2 bases, with 13 bases between. The CDR3 sequence is 14 residues long. CDR1 and CDR2 from the germline V gene are LNHDA and SQIVND (reference sequence). CDR3 sequence: CASTQGLFTDTQYF. Here the CDR3 DNA reads TGTGCCAGTACCCAGGGGCTGTTCACAGATACGCAGTATTTT.

The V and J genes are TRBV6-5 and TRBJ1-2; 7 nucleotides match TRBD1. Germline V gene sequence: CDR1 MNHEY, CDR2 SVGAGI. The V and J ends lost 2 bases and 8 bases, in that order; junction bases with no gene match: 5. The CDR3 totals 13 residues. For the CDR3, the DNA is TGTGCCAGCAGTTACAGACAGGGAGGAGGCTACACCTTC. Translated: CASSYRQGGGYTF.

The CDR3 nucleotides are TGCGCCAGCGGAGGACAGGGACGTGGCTACACCTTC. Translation gives CASGGQGRGYTF. The chain has TRBV5-1 and TRBJ1-2; 8 bases agree with TRBD1. The CDR3 is 12 amino acids. After removal of 7 bases from V and 7 bases from J, the junction contained 6 bases not matched to a gene. Per germline, CDR1 SGHRS and CDR2 YFSETQ.

V usage is TRBV7-8 and J usage is TRBJ1-1; 7 positions agree with TRBD1. The CDR3 contains 15 residues. Germline V gene lookup returns CDR1 SGHVS and CDR2 FQNEAQ. V lost 0 bases, J lost 1 base, and 2 bases stayed unmatched. Here the CDR3 reads CASSLATGRNTEAFF. The CDR3 bases are TGTGCCAGCAGCTTAGCGACAGGGAGGAACACTGAAGCTTTCTTT. The full variable domain, completed using reference TRBV7-8 and TRBJ1-1, is GAGVSQSPRYKVAKRGQDVALRCDPISGHVSLFWYQQALGQGPEFLTYFQNEAQLDKSGLPSDRFFAERPEGSVSTLKIQRTQQEDSAVYLCASSLATGRNTEAFFGQGTRLTVV.

This chain links TRBV15 with TRBJ1-5; the D gene is possibly TRBD1 (6 bases). Germline CDR1 is LNHNV and CDR2 is YYDKDF (reference sequence). V was clipped by 4 bases and J by 5 bases, with 12 bases between them. The CDR3 contains 14 residues. In DNA form, the CDR3 reads TGTGCCACCAGCAAACAGGGAGAGGATCAGCCCCAGCATTTT. This sequence encodes CATSKQGEDQPQHF.

This chain connects TRBV7-8 to TRBJ2-7; possibly TRBD2 for D (6 bases). V lost 1 base to trimming and J lost 6 bases, with 19 bases between them. Looked up from germline, CDR1 is SGHVS and CDR2 is FQNEAQ. There are 16 residues in the CDR3. The CDR3 region has the DNA TGTGCCAGCAGCTTAGAAGGGCGGGGCGTCCCCCTCGAGCAGTACTTC. This encodes CASSLEGRGVPLEQYF.

The chain is built from TRBV10-1 and TRBJ2-7, with TRBD2 as a possible D gene (6 bases). CDR1 is WNHNN and CDR2 is SYGVQD in the germline V gene (reference sequence). Deletions cut 5 bases from V and 0 bases from J, with 17 bases between. This CDR3 is built from 16 residues. In DNA, the CDR3 is TGCGCCAGCAGTCGCGGGGCGGGACGGAGCTCCTACGAGCAGTACTTC. Its translation: CASSRGAGRSSYEQYF.

This clone was seen just once. The V call is TRBV4-3, the J call TRBJ2-1, with a weak D call TRBD2 (5 bases). CDR3 length: 13 amino acids. Germline V lookup: CDR1 LGHNA, CDR2 YSLEER. The ends were cut back, 4 bases at V and 10 bases at J, with 14 bases in the middle. The CDR3 region is CASSRDLADEQFF. CDR3 coding DNA: TGCGCCAGCAGCCGCGACCTAGCAGACGAGCAGTTCTTC.

V gene TRBV14 combines with J gene TRBJ2-7, with TRBD1 as a possible D gene (5 bases). Germline loops: CDR1 SGHDN, CDR2 FVKESK. V gave up 4 bases and J gave up 2 bases, with 6 bases separating them. The CDR3 is 12 amino acids. CDR3 amino acids: CASSPTAYEQYF. The CDR3 coding sequence is TGTGCCAGCAGCCCGACAGCCTACGAGCAGTACTTC.

The rearrangement joins TRBV24-1 to TRBJ2-1; D is unresolved. This CDR3 region has 14 residues. V was clipped by 1 base and J by 6 bases, with 9 bases between them. Germline CDR1 reads KGHDR; CDR2 reads SFDVKD. CDR3 region: CATSDFPRINEQFF. CDR3 in DNA: TGTGCCACCAGTGATTTCCCGAGGATCAATGAGCAGTTCTTC.

This chain uses TRBV11-2 with TRBJ1-4; 7 bases match TRBD1. This CDR3 has 15 amino acids. Per germline, CDR1 SGHAT and CDR2 FQNNGV. The trim removed 5 bases at V and 3 bases at J, leaving 6 bases unmatched. For the CDR3, the DNA is TGTGCCAGCAGCCAAGACAGGGCCCCTAATGAAAAACTGTTTTTT. Its translation is CASSQDRAPNEKLFF.

This rearrangement joins TRBV7-2 to TRBJ1-6; D is perhaps TRBD1 (5 bases). The V gene lost 1 base and the J gene lost 4 bases, with 11 bases spanning the gap. The CDR3 length is 16 residues. Germline V gene data show CDR1 as SGHTA and CDR2 as FQGNSA. The CDR3 loop reads CASSLVPQDYNSPLHF. CDR3 DNA: TGTGCCAGCAGCTTAGTACCACAGGATTATAATTCACCCCTCCACTTT. Full variable domain (remainder filled in from reference TRBV7-2 and TRBJ1-6): GAGVSQSPSNKVTEKGKDVELRCDPISGHTALYWYRQSLGQGLEFLIYFQGNSAPDKSGLPSDRFSAERTGGSVSTLTIQRTQQEDSAVYLCASSLVPQDYNSPLHFGNGTRLTVT.

This CDR3 reads CASSLDSAYNEQFF. The CDR3 bases are TGTGCCAGCAGCTTGGACAGTGCCTACAATGAGCAGTTCTTC. The V gene is TRBV11-2, the J gene TRBJ2-1; D may be TRBD1 (6 bases). Germline loops: CDR1 SGHAT, CDR2 FQNNGV. There are 14 residues in the CDR3. Trimming removed 3 bases from V and 2 bases from J, with 8 bases in between.

V gene TRBV5-1 combines with J gene TRBJ2-7, with a possible D match to TRBD2 (6 bases). V gave up 3 bases and J gave up 7 bases, with 17 bases separating them. The CDR3 is made up of 14 amino acids. Germline V gives CDR1 SGHRS, CDR2 YFSETQ. CDR3 in amino acids: CASSWDSLPGEQYF. Written as DNA, the CDR3 is TGCGCCAGCAGCTGGGACTCACTACCGGGGGAGCAGTACTTC.

This clone showed up just once. The chain uses TRBV27 and TRBJ2-3, with D maybe TRBD2 (5 bases). Between the trimmed V and J ends, which lost 8 bases and 6 bases, there was a span of 9 bases. The CDR3 spans 11 residues. Germline CDR1 reads MNHEY; CDR2 reads SMNVEV (reference sequence). The CDR3 DNA reads TGTGCCAGCGGCAGGAGGGATACGCAGTATTTT. It is translated as CASGRRDTQYF.

V usage is TRBV3-1 (or the pseudogene TRBV3-2) and J usage is TRBJ2-1, with D possibly TRBD2 on 6 matching bases. The germline V and J ends were trimmed by 4 bases and 0 bases, with 19 bases remaining between them. The CDR3 spans 18 residues. Germline V gene data show CDR1 as LGHDT and CDR2 as YNNKEL (reference sequence). CDR3 DNA: TGTGCCAGCAGCCTCAGGAGTGGGGGGAGATTCTCCTACAATGAGCAGTTCTTC. Its translation is CASSLRSGGRFSYNEQFF.

The chain combines TRBV4-1 with TRBJ2-5; 9 bases are a match to TRBD1. The CDR3 is 16 residues long. Trimming cost V 4 bases and J 3 bases; bases outside gene matches: 9. Germline V gene lookup returns CDR1 MGHRA and CDR2 YSYEKL. This CDR3 reads CASSPYGTGIKETQYF. The CDR3 nucleotides are TGCGCCAGCAGCCCGTACGGGACAGGGATTAAAGAGACCCAGTACTTC.

CDR3 coding DNA: TGTGCCAGCAGTTACTACAGGCTTGATGGTACCGAAGCTTTCTTT. Translation gives CASSYYRLDGTEAFF. The V call is TRBV6-5, the J call TRBJ1-1; a possible D gene is TRBD1 (5 bases). The V end lost 1 base, the J end lost 8 bases, and 17 bases lay between the germline ends. Germline CDR1 MNHEY, CDR2 SVGAGI. This CDR3 is 15 amino acids long.

This clone appeared a few times. This chain connects TRBV5-4 to TRBJ1-6; D remains ambiguous. The CDR3 is 16 residues long. The ends were cut back, 1 base at V and 5 bases at J, with 13 bases in the middle. The germline V gene has CDR1 SGHNT and CDR2 YYREEE (reference sequence). The CDR3 sequence is CASSLSPRLDNSPLHF. The CDR3 DNA reads TGTGCCAGCAGCTTGAGTCCGAGGTTGGATAATTCACCCCTCCACTTT. The full variable domain, in which reference TRBV5-4 and TRBJ1-6 provide the parts outside the CDR3, is ETGVTQSPTHLIKTRGQQVTLRCSSQSGHNTVSWYQQALGQGPQFIFQYYREEENGRGNFPPRFSGLQFPNYSSELNVNALELDDSALYLCASSLSPRLDNSPLHFGNGTRLTVT.

This clone occurred once. This chain uses TRBV7-6 with TRBJ2-1, with D possibly matching TRBD2 (5 bases). The CDR3 contains 20 residues. CDR1 is SGHVS, CDR2 FNYEAQ, per germline. V shed 5 bases and J shed 3 bases, with 29 bases lying between them. This CDR3 reads CASSQRLTTTARTHYNEQFF. For the CDR3, the DNA is TGTGCCAGCAGCCAGCGGCTAACGACGACTGCTCGGACCCACTACAATGAGCAGTTCTTC.

The gene calls are TRBV5-4 and TRBJ1-6; 10 nucleotides line up with TRBD1. The germline gives CDR1 SGHNT, CDR2 YYREEE (reference sequence). V was clipped by 4 bases and J by 0 bases; unmatched bases: 4. The CDR3 is 17 residues long. CDR3 DNA: TGTGCCAGCAGCGACAGGGGGCCCGCCTCCTATAATTCACCCCTCCACTTT. It specifies CASSDRGPASYNSPLHF.

V and J are TRBV4-3 and TRBJ2-2; a possible D gene is TRBD1 (5 bases). Per the germline V gene, CDR1 is LGHNA and CDR2 is YSLEER. The V end was cut by 0 bases, the J end by 6 bases, with 8 bases between. The CDR3 has 14 residues. The CDR3 reads CASSQDRVPGELFF. DNA of the CDR3: TGCGCCAGCAGCCAAGACAGGGTCCCCGGGGAGCTGTTTTTT.